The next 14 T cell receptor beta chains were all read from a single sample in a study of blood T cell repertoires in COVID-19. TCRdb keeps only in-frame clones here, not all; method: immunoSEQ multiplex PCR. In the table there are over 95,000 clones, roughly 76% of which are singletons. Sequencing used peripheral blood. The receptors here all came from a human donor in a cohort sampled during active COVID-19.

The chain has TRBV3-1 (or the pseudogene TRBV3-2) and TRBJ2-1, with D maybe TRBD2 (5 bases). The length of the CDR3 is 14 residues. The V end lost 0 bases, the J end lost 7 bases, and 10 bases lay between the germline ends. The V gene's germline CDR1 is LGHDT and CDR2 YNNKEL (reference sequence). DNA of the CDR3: TGTGCCAGCAGCCAAGATTATCTAGCTAATGAGCAGTTCTTC. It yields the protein CASSQDYLANEQFF.

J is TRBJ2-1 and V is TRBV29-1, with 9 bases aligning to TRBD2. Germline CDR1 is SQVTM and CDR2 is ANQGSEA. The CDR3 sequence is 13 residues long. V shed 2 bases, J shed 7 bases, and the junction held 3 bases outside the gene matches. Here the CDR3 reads CSVEWLAGNEQFF. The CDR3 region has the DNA TGCAGCGTTGAATGGCTAGCGGGGAATGAGCAGTTCTTC.

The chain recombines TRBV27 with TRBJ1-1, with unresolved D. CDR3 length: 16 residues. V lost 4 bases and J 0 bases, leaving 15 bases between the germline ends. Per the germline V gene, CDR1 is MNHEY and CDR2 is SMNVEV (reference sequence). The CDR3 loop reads CASSSIIQNLNTEAFF. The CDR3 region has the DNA TGTGCCAGCAGTTCTATCATACAGAACTTGAACACTGAAGCTTTCTTT.

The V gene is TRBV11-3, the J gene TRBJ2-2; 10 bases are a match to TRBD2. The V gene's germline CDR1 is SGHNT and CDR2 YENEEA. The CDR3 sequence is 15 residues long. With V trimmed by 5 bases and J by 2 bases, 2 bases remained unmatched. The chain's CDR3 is CASSGTSANTGELFF. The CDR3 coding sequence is TGTGCCAGCAGCGGGACTAGCGCAAACACCGGGGAGCTGTTTTTT.

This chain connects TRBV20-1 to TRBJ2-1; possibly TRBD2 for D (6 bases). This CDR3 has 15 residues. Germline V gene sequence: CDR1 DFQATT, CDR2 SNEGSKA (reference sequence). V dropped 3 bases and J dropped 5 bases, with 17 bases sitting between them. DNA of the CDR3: TGCAGTGCTAGTTATCGGGGGAGAATAAACAATGAGCAGTTCTTC. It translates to CSASYRGRINNEQFF.

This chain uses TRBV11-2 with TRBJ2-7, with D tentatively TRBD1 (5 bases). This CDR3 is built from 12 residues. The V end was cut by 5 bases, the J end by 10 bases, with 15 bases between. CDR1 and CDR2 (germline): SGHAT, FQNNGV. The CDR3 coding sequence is TGTGCCAGCAGCCCTGGGGCACTCGAACAGTACTTC. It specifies CASSPGALEQYF.

The CDR3 is CASSILPGVSYEQYF. The DNA for the CDR3 is TGTGCCAGTAGTATCCTCCCAGGGGTCTCCTACGAGCAGTACTTC. This chain joins TRBV19 and TRBJ2-7, with D perhaps TRBD1 (6 bases). The V gene lost 3 bases and the J gene lost 0 bases, with 12 bases spanning the gap. The CDR3 has 15 residues. Germline CDR1 LNHDA, CDR2 SQIVND (reference sequence).

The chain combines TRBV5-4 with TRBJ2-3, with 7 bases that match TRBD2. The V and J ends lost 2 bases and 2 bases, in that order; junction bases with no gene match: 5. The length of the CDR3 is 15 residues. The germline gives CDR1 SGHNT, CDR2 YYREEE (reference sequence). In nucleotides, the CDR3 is TGTGCCAGCAGCTTAGCGGGGACCTTCACAGATACGCAGTATTTT. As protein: CASSLAGTFTDTQYF.

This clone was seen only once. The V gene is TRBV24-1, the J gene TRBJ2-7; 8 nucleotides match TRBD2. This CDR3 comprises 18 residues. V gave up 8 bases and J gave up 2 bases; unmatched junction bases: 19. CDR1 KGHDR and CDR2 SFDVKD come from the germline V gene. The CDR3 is CATTTDLGGGTLPYEQYF. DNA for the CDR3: TGTGCCACCACTACAGACCTCGGGGGGGGGACACTACCCTACGAGCAGTACTTC.

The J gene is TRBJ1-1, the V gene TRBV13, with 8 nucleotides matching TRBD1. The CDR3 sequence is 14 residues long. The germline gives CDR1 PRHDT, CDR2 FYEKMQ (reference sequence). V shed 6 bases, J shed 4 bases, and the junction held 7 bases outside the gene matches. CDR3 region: CASRQTGEATEAFF. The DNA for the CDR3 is TGTGCCAGCAGGCAGACAGGGGAGGCCACTGAAGCTTTCTTT.

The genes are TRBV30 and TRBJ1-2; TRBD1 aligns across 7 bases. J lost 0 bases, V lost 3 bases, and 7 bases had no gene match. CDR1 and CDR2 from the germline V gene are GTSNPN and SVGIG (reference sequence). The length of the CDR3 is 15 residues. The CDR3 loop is CAWRGYRGPNYGYTF. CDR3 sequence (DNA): TGTGCCTGGAGGGGGTACAGGGGACCTAACTATGGCTACACCTTC.

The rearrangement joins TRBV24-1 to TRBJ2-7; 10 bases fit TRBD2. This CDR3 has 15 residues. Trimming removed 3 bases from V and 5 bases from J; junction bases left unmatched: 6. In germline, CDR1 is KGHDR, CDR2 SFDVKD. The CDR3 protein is CATSDGPSGRHEQYF. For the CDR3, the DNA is TGTGCCACCAGTGATGGGCCTAGCGGGAGACACGAGCAGTACTTC.

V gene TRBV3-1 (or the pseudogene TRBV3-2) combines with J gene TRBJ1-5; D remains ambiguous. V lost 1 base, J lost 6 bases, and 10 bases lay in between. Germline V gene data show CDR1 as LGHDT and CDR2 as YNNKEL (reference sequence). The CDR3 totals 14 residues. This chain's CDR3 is CASSQVGGSQPQHF. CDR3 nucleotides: TGTGCCAGCAGCCAAGTAGGAGGGAGTCAGCCCCAGCATTTT.

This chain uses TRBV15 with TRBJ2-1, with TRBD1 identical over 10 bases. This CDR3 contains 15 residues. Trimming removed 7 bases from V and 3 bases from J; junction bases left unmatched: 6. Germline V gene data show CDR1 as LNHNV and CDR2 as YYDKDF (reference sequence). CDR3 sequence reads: CATKSGTGDYNEQFF. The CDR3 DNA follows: TGTGCCACCAAATCAGGGACAGGGGACTACAATGAGCAGTTCTTC.